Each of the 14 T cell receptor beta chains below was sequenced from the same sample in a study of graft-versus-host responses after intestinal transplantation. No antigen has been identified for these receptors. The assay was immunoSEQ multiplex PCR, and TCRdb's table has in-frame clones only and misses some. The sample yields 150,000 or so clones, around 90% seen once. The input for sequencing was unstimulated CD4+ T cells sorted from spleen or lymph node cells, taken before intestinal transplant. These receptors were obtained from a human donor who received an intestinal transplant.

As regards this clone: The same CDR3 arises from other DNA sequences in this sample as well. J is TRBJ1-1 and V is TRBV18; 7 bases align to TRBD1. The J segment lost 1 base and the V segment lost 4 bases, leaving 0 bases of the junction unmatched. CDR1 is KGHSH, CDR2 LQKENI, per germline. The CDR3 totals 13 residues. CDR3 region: CASSRTGNTEAFF. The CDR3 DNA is TGTGCCAGCTCACGGACAGGGAACACTGAAGCTTTCTTT.

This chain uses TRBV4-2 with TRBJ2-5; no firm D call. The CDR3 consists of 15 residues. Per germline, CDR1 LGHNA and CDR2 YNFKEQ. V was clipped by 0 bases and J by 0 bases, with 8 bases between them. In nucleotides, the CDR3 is TGTGCCAGCAGCCAAGATTTGAGGTACCAAGAGACCCAGTACTTC. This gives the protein CASSQDLRYQETQYF.

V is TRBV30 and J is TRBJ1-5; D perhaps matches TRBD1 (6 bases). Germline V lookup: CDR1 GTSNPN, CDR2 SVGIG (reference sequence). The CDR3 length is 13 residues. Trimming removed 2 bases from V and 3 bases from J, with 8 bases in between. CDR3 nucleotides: TGTGCCTGGAGTACAGGGAACAATCAGCCCCAGCATTTT. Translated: CAWSTGNNQPQHF.

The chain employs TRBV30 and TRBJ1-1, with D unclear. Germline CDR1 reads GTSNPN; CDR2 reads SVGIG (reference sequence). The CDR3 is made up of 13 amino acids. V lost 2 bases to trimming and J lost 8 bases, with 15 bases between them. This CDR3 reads CAWSFLDPYEAFF. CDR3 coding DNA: TGTGCCTGGAGTTTTTTAGACCCATACGAAGCTTTCTTT.

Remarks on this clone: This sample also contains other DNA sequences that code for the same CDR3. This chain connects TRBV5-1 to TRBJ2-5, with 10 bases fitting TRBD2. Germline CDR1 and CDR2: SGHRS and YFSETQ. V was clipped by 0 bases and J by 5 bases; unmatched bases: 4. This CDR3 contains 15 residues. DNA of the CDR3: TGCGCCAGCAGCTTGGGGCTAGCGGGAGTGGAGACCCAGTACTTC. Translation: CASSLGLAGVETQYF.

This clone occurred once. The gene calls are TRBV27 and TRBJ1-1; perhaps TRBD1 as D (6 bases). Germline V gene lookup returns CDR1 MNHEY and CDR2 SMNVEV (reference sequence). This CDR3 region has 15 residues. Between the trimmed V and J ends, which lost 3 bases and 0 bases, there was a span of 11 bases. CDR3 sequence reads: CASSFGGTLNTEAFF. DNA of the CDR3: TGTGCCAGCAGTTTTGGCGGGACATTGAACACTGAAGCTTTCTTT.

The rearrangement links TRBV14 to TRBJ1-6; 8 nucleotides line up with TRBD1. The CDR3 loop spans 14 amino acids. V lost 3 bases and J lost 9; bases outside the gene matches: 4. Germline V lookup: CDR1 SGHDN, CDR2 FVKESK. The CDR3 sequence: CASSQDRVRSPLHF. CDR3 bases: TGTGCCAGCAGCCAGGACAGGGTGCGTTCACCCCTCCACTTT.

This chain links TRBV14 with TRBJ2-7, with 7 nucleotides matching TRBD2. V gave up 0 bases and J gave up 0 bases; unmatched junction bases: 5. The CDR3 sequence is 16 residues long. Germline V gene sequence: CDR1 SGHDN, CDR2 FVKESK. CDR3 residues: CASSQDPASGSYEQYF. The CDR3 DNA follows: TGTGCCAGCAGCCAAGATCCGGCTAGCGGCTCCTACGAGCAGTACTTC.

Here the CDR3 reads CASSESFSMHEQYF. The CDR3 nucleotides are TGTGCCAGCAGTGAATCATTTAGCATGCACGAGCAGTACTTC. V usage is TRBV25-1 and J usage is TRBJ2-7; D is undetermined. The V gene's germline CDR1 is MGHDK and CDR2 SYGVNS. V was pared by 1 base and J by 5 bases, with 12 bases between. The CDR3 runs 14 residues.

CDR3 bases: TGCAGCGTTCGGCGGGGTAAGGGGAATGAGCAGTTCTTC. Protein product: CSVRRGKGNEQFF. The V and J genes are TRBV29-1 and TRBJ2-1; tentatively, D is TRBD2 (6 bases). This CDR3 spans 13 amino acids. Germline loops: CDR1 SQVTM, CDR2 ANQGSEA. V lost 5 bases, J lost 7 bases, and 15 bases lay in between.

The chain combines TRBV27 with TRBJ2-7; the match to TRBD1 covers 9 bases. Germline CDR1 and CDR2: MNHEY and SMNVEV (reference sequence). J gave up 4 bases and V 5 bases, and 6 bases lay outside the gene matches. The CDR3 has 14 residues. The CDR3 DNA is TGTGCCAGCAGTCAACAGGGGGCAGGATACGAGCAGTACTTC. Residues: CASSQQGAGYEQYF.

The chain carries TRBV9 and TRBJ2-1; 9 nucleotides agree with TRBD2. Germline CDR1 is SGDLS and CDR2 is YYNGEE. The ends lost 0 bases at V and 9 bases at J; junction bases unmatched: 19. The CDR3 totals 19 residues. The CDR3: CASSVATGELAGQWSEQFF. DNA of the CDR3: TGTGCCAGCAGCGTAGCTACCGGGGAACTAGCGGGTCAATGGAGTGAGCAGTTCTTC.

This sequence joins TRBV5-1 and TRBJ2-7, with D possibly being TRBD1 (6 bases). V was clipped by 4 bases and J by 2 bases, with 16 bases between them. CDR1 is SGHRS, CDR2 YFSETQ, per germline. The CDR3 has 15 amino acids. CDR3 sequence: CASSPWTDTPYEQYF. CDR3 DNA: TGCGCCAGCAGCCCCTGGACAGATACGCCCTACGAGCAGTACTTC.

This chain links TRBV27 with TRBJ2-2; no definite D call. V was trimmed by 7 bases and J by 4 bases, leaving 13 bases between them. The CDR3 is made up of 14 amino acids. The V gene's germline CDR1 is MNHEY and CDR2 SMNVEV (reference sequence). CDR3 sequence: CASTERQFTGELFF. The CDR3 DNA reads TGTGCCAGCACGGAACGCCAGTTCACCGGGGAGCTGTTTTTT.